The clone carrying this T cell receptor beta chain has more than one count but fewer than ten. The antigen remains unidentified. Unsorted libraries were prepared from 2 million PBMCs that had been stored at -80 C. These data are taken from a study of neurological immune-mediated disorders. General study points: The multiple sclerosis repertoire cluster had no clinical or MRI correlate. No expanded-clone CDR3 amino acid sequence recurred across subjects, suggesting private TCR-beta repertoires.

The CDR3 is made up of 14 amino acids. TCRdb independently ran MiXCR on the 5' RACE reads; one entry per CDR3 protein. This table holds more than 50,000 distinct CDR3 sequences, 3% to 4% found once. The sequence was obtained from a woman aged 55 to 70 with multiple sclerosis. Source material: PBMCs. V is TRBV12-2 and J is TRBJ2-4. TRBV12-2 counts as a pseudogene. The CDR3 reads CASRLLGAKNIQYF. In DNA form, the CDR3 reads TGTGCAAGTCGCTTGCTGGGTGCCAAAAACATTCAGTACTTC.